This TCR beta chain was captured in a study of T cells in Graves' hyperthyroidism and ophthalmopathy (dated by TCRdb to about 2019). Regarding the study in general: Peripheral blood samples were taken at the time of initial diagnosis, prior to any treatment. Thyroid tissue and blood T-cell repertoires from six or seven Graves' hyperthyroidism patients were also compared in the study. To identify TCR V-J signatures that set the groups apart, the researchers used a discovery cohort of roughly 100 patients, made up of around 42 with Graves' ophthalmopathy and some 55 with stable Graves' hyperthyroidism. The paper reports TCR Vbeta CDR3 sequencing of more than 120 peripheral blood samples: approximately 43 ophthalmopathy, 70 to 85 hyperthyroidism and around 17 progressor patients. Following sampling, methimazole starting at 30 mg daily was given to hyperthyroidism patients, and high-dose intravenous methylprednisolone was given to ophthalmopathy patients. The 100 discovery patients were randomly split 7:3 into training and test sets. Whether ophthalmopathy could be predicted prospectively was tested in an independent validation cohort made up of under 20 hyperthyroidism patients plus 17 patients who later progressed to ophthalmopathy. The investigation overall reported the following: In cross-validation, a model built on a 13 V-J signature told ophthalmopathy apart from stable hyperthyroidism with under 90% sensitivity and approximately 81% specificity, and in testing the same model reached 80%/75%. In validation, the model predicted progression to ophthalmopathy a median of roughly 6.2 months before onset, with roughly 70% sensitivity and more than 72% specificity. No statistical method was used to set the sample size in advance, and investigators knew the group allocation. Blood samples also contained most of the expanded thyroid clonotypes (frequency above 0.001), which suggests that blood repertoires may reflect thyroid immune responses.

From the cysteine through the phenylalanine, the CDR3 covers 15 amino acids. Only CDR3 DNA remains: 45 bases, in frame from the first base. Germline trimming amounts to 4 bases on V and 3 bases on J, with 9 as the count of junction bases outside the gene matches. CDR1 and CDR2, looked up from the germline V gene (reference sequence), are DFQATT and SNEGSKA. The TCR beta CDR3 regions were amplified from the RNA transcripts. A first-round RT-PCR of the TCR CDR3 used the HTBI primer set with the Qiagen OneStep RT-PCR kit. The libraries were constructed in a second round of multiplex PCR and then size-selected and purified. Libraries were sequenced paired-end with 100 bp reads on an Illumina HiSeq2000. Per the source publication's procedure: SOAPnuke was used to process the raw data, with reads discarded if the reads contained adapters or uncalled bases, had a mean Phred below 15, or lacked an exact constant-primer or identifier match. High-quality paired reads were merged using COPE v1.2.5, and each unique nucleotide sequence was defined as a clonotype. MiTCR v1.1 was used to align the clonotypes against IMGT TRBV, TRBD and TRBJ reference segments. Only V-J combinations with frequency above 0.0001, covering 99% to 99.2% of repertoires, were analysed. The TCS score was defined as F50 (clonal expansion) divided by E x V (chaos), with BLOSUM62-based TCRdist calculated between CDR3 peptides within each V-J. Welch's t-statistics and random forest reduced roughly 540 V-J features to roughly 13, which were used in a naive Bayes classifier (R e1071). Through fastp at Q25 and MiXCR, TCRdb rebuilt clones from the public reads, retaining in-frame beta chains. Rows are unified per CDR3 protein, each entry keeping the most common DNA and genes. TCRdb's processing, not the study's, gives the V and J calls here. This sample lists 620,000 or so distinct CDR3 sequences; roughly 15% were detected once. About an eighth of the sample goes to the ten largest clones.

This clonotype showed up just a few times. The antigen it binds to is not known. Base qualities are not at hand, and no much larger clone is one base apart. Moderately to severely active disease, a Clinical Activity Score of at least 3, a NOSPECS grade of at least 4, and a duration under 3 months were present in ophthalmopathy patients. The study excluded patients with uncontrolled infections, other autoimmune diseases, pregnancy or lactation. Diagnoses were based on clinical symptoms, serum thyroxine and TRAb, thyroid ultrasound and orbital computed tomography. PBMCs were separated from around 9.1 ml of fresh peripheral blood using Ficoll-Paque density gradient centrifugation. Total RNA was extracted using Trizol reagent, and RNA quality was assessed on an Agilent 2100 Bioanalyzer.

Recombination joined TRBV20-1 with TRBJ2-3, with 8 bases aligning to TRBD2. This clonotype was sampled from a woman aged 50 to 60 with Graves' ophthalmopathy. Sequenced material: blood. The DNA reads as follows: TGCAGTGCTACATCCAGCGGGAGTAGGACAGATACGCAGTATTTT. Its translation reads: CSATSSGSRTDTQYF.